This TCR beta chain was obtained from a study of T cells in Graves' hyperthyroidism and ophthalmopathy. CDR3 length equals 13 residues. V was trimmed by 1 base and J by 5 bases, leaving 8 bases between them. CDR1 and CDR2 from the germline V gene are MDHEN and SYDVKM. What was amplified from RNA transcripts were TCR beta CDR3 regions. TCR CDR3 underwent first-round RT-PCR with the HTBI primer set. Each CDR3 protein is one row after TCRdb ran MiXCR on the multiplex PCR reads. The table lists fewer than 750,000 distinct CDR3 sequences, around 13% of them singletons. In this sample, this clonotype turned up many times.

The source is a woman aged 45 to 65 with Graves' ophthalmopathy. Sample: blood. V usage is TRBV28 and J usage is TRBJ1-2; D gene uncertain. CDR3 protein: CASSLFGTYGYTF. The CDR3 DNA sequence: TGTGCCAGCAGTTTATTCGGAACATATGGCTACACCTTC.